A selection of T cell receptor beta chains follows, all from one sample in a study of T cell changes during pregnancy in multiple sclerosis. Data came from immunoSEQ multiplex PCR; TCRdb stores just in-frame clones and leaves some out. Of roughly 40,000 clones listed, more than 90% are singletons. Sample: CD4+ T cells from peripheral blood mononuclear cells, taken after pregnancy. These receptors were collected from a female donor in good health, enrolled as a control in a pregnancy study. CDR3s include the opening cysteine and the closing phenylalanine or tryptophan.

V | CDR3
TRBV7-6 | CASSLVAGPDNEQFF
TRBV5-1 | CASSSSGRGSDTQYF
TRBV6-1 | CASRRMGVNQPQHF
TRBV9 | CASSVAGRETQYF
TRBV6-1 | CASSPGTSGKDTQYF
TRBV4-1 | CASSQAGGRAKNEQFF
TRBV27 | CASSPREGQGRKTQYF
TRBV4-1 | CASSHADRENQPQHF
TRBV28 | CARNRGFGANVLTF
TRBV29-1 | CSVQSGANVLTF
TRBV9 | CASSVVGIKKDTEAFF
TRBV14 | CASSALAGGEQYF
TRBV27 | CASSLTAPGGSSSYEQYF